This T cell receptor beta chain emerged from a study of T cell changes during pregnancy in multiple sclerosis (dated by TCRdb to 2018 to 2020). General notes on the study: The study examined how the T cell repertoire changed over the course of pregnancy in women with multiple sclerosis.

Library generation was performed with the immunoSEQ multiplex PCR assay. Sourced from immuneACCESS, this table was stored by TCRdb with only in-frame sequences that have V and J called. A share of the clones is absent; for the studies checked, an unresolved V gene accounts for under half, and the remainder has no known explanation. The sample includes about 41,000 clones, with 80% to 90% observed a single time. The ten largest clones add up to more than 0.6% of the sample. Unmatched junction bases come to 18, with V trimmed by 0 bases and J by 5 bases. CDR1 and CDR2, per the germline V gene, are SGDLS and YYNGEE. The CDR3 has 19 amino acids, counting the end cysteine and phenylalanine. The read is trimmed to its CDR3 DNA, 57 bases read in frame from base 1. Worth noting for this clone: Its antigen is still unknown. Per-base quality was not reported, and no clone a single base away is much larger than it.

The sequencing used CD4+ T cells from peripheral blood mononuclear cells, collected in the first trimester of pregnancy. The sequence is built from TRBV9 and TRBJ2-5; TRBD2 fits 8 bases in the junction. The receptor was isolated from a female donor with multiple sclerosis, enrolled in a pregnancy study. The DNA sequence is as follows: TGTGCCAGCAGCGTAGAGGGGTCAGGGCTAGCGGGTGCCGACGAGACCCAGTACTTC. This is translated as CASSVEGSGLAGADETQYF.